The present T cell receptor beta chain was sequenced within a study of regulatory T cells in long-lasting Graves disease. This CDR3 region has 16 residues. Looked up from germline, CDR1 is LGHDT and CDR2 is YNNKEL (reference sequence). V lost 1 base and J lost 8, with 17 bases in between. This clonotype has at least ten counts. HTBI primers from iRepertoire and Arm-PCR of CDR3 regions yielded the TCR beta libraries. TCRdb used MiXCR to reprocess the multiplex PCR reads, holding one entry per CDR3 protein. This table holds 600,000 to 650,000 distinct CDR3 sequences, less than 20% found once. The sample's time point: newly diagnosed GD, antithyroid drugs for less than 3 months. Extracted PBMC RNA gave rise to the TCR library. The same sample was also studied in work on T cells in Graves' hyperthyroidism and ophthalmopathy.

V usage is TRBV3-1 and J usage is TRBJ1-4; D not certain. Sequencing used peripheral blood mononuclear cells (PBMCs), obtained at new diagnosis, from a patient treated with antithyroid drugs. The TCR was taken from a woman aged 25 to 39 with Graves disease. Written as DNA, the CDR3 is TGTGCCAGCAGCCAAGGTGACCTACCACGAGAGGAAAAACTGTTTTTT. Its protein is CASSQGDLPREEKLFF.